Listed below are T cell receptor beta chains from one sample, sequenced in a study of T cell responses to AZD1222 COVID-19 vaccine. Produced via immunoSEQ multiplex PCR; TCRdb's table is partial and in-frame only. In the table there are roughly 100,000 clones, roughly 90% of which are singletons. Here the sequenced sample was peripheral blood, taken on day 0 of AZD1222 vaccination. The receptors derive from an adult in good health. CDR3s include the opening cysteine and the closing phenylalanine or tryptophan. The D gene is left open where the match is weak. Rows may omit the clone size; those that give it use once, few, many or a size class.

v_gene,d_gene,j_gene,abundance,CDR3aa,CDR3nt
TRBV28,.,TRBJ1-3,.,CASSLSGAGNTIYF,TGTGCCAGCAGTTTATCGGGAGCAGGAAACACCATATATTTT
TRBV7-2,.,TRBJ2-7,.,CASSRTYRDAYSYEQYF,TGTGCCAGCAGCAGAACCTACCGGGACGCATACTCCTACGAGCAGTACTTC
TRBV10-3,TRBD1,TRBJ2-1,.,CAISGAQGTSYNEQFF,TGTGCCATCAGTGGGGCACAGGGGACGTCCTACAATGAGCAGTTCTTC
TRBV24-1,TRBD2,TRBJ2-5,.,CATSDSPWGGETQYF,TGTGCCACCAGTGATTCGCCATGGGGGGGGGAGACCCAGTACTTC
TRBV7-3,TRBD1,TRBJ2-5,.,CASSQLGGQAQETQYF,TGTGCCAGCAGCCAACTGGGGGGACAGGCACAAGAGACCCAGTACTTC
TRBV11-2,TRBD2,TRBJ2-1,.,CASKGSGRATEQFF,TGTGCCAGCAAGGGCAGCGGGAGGGCCACTGAGCAGTTCTTC
TRBV11-2,.,TRBJ2-7,.,CASSPRQAYEQYF,TGTGCCAGCAGCCCTAGACAGGCCTACGAGCAGTACTTC
TRBV7-2,.,TRBJ2-3,.,CASSLTGGEDTQYF,TGTGCCAGCAGCTTAACAGGCGGGGAAGATACGCAGTATTTT
TRBV29-1,.,TRBJ2-5,.,CSVEGIVGETQYF,TGCAGCGTTGAAGGGATCGTGGGGGAGACCCAGTACTTC
TRBV7-6,.,TRBJ2-1,once,CASSLVQGGFNEQFF,TGTGCCAGCAGCTTAGTCCAGGGGGGTTTCAATGAGCAGTTCTTC
TRBV7-2,.,TRBJ1-4,few,CASSSNRAKRLFF,TGTGCCAGCAGCTCAAACAGGGCTAAACGCCTGTTTTTT
TRBV2,.,TRBJ1-5,.,CASSGVGLSNQPQHF,TGTGCCAGCAGTGGTGTTGGTCTAAGCAATCAGCCCCAGCATTTT
TRBV5-4,.,TRBJ2-6,.,CASSLALLGPGSGANVLTF,TGTGCCAGCAGCTTGGCCCTACTTGGACCTGGGTCTGGGGCCAACGTCCTGACTTTC
TRBV7-9,.,TRBJ2-7,.,CASSLVGKFDEQYF,TGTGCCAGCAGCTTAGTTGGTAAATTTGACGAGCAGTACTTC
TRBV19,TRBD2,TRBJ2-2,.,CASSIGGLAGNTGELFF,TGTGCCAGTAGTATCGGGGGACTAGCGGGGAACACCGGGGAGCTGTTTTTT
TRBV12-1,.,TRBJ2-1,.,CASSFVPGGRRNEQFF,TGTGCCAGCAGCTTTGTACCTGGGGGTCGTCGAAATGAGCAGTTCTTC
TRBV30,.,TRBJ2-7,.,CAWRGGNSYEQYF,TGTGCCTGGAGGGGCGGGAACTCCTACGAGCAGTACTTC
TRBV24-1,.,TRBJ2-1,.,CATSGGAGGDNEQFF,TGTGCCACCAGTGGGGGGGCAGGGGGGGACAATGAGCAGTTCTTC
TRBV9,TRBD1,TRBJ1-2,.,CASSVGEGAGYGYTF,TGTGCCAGCAGCGTAGGGGAGGGGGCAGGGTATGGCTACACCTTC
TRBV4-3,.,TRBJ2-3,.,CASSQDWTTSDTQYF,TGCGCCAGCAGCCAAGATTGGACCACCTCAGATACGCAGTATTTT
TRBV6-6,.,TRBJ1-1,.,CASSRIYTEAFF,TGTGCCAGCAGCAGAATCTACACTGAAGCTTTCTTT
TRBV27,.,TRBJ2-7,.,CASSPPSHREQYF,TGTGCCAGCAGCCCCCCTTCCCATCGGGAGCAGTACTTC
TRBV27,TRBD2,TRBJ2-7,.,CASSFSGSDYEQYF,TGTGCCAGCAGTTTTAGCGGGAGTGACTACGAGCAGTACTTC
TRBV30,.,TRBJ2-7,.,CAWSVGSGTYEQYF,TGTGCCTGGAGTGTGGGGTCAGGGACCTACGAGCAGTACTTC
TRBV7-8,.,TRBJ1-4,.,CASSSARVTTNEKLFF,TGTGCCAGCAGCTCCGCGCGGGTGACGACTAATGAAAAACTGTTTTTT
TRBV27,.,TRBJ2-7,.,CASSSQGFSYEQYF,TGTGCCAGCAGTTCACAGGGTTTCTCCTACGAGCAGTACTTC
TRBV28,TRBD1,TRBJ1-1,.,CANTLDRVRTEAFF,TGTGCCAACACCCTGGACAGGGTGCGGACTGAAGCTTTCTTT
TRBV6-1,.,TRBJ1-5,.,CASSEALSGRGTKQPQHF,TGTGCCAGCAGTGAAGCGCTCTCGGGGCGGGGGACCAAGCAGCCCCAGCATTTT
TRBV2,.,TRBJ2-3,.,CASSGGSADTQYF,TGTGCCAGCAGTGGGGGATCGGCAGATACGCAGTATTTT
TRBV7-2,.,TRBJ1-2,.,CASSSSGSSNYGYTF,TGTGCCAGCAGCTCATCGGGCAGCTCAAACTATGGCTACACCTTC
TRBV19,.,TRBJ2-7,.,CASSITRRAGGEQYF,TGTGCCAGTAGTATTACCCGGCGGGCGGGTGGCGAGCAGTACTTC
TRBV10-1,TRBD1,TRBJ2-7,.,CASSEGTGGSGEQYF,TGCGCCAGCAGTGAGGGGACAGGGGGCTCGGGCGAGCAGTACTTC
TRBV27,.,TRBJ1-1,.,CASTRSGEAFF,TGTGCCAGCACCCGGTCGGGAGAAGCTTTCTTT
TRBV28,TRBD2,TRBJ2-3,once,CASTLTSGVPTDTQYF,TGTGCCAGCACCCTTACTAGCGGGGTACCCACAGATACGCAGTATTTT
TRBV7-3,.,TRBJ1-6,few,CASSWFAGNSPLHF,TGTGCCAGCAGCTGGTTCGCTGGTAATTCACCCCTCCACTTT
TRBV7-2,.,TRBJ2-7,.,CASSSEGTLTYEQYF,TGTGCCAGCAGCTCAGAAGGGACTCTGACCTACGAGCAGTACTTC
TRBV6-5,.,TRBJ2-1,.,CASSYSGSYNEQFF,TGTGCCAGCAGTTACTCGGGCAGCTACAATGAGCAGTTCTTC
TRBV19,.,TRBJ2-3,.,CASSKASYRTDTQYF,TGTGCCAGTAGTAAGGCTAGTTATCGCACAGATACGCAGTATTTT
TRBV27,TRBD2,TRBJ2-1,.,CASRSSGAAYNEQFF,TGTGCCAGCAGGAGTAGCGGGGCCGCCTACAATGAGCAGTTCTTC
TRBV19,.,TRBJ2-3,few,CASRTHQGRGTDTQYF,TGTGCCAGTAGGACCCACCAGGGCAGGGGTACAGATACGCAGTATTTT
TRBV3-1/TRBV3-2,.,TRBJ1-5,.,CASSQKSSPSQPQHF,TGTGCCAGCAGCCAAAAGTCGAGCCCCAGTCAGCCCCAGCATTTT
TRBV3-1/TRBV3-2,.,TRBJ2-3,.,CASSQGEARGDTQYF,TGTGCCAGCAGCCAAGGAGAGGCTCGGGGGGATACGCAGTATTTT
TRBV18,.,TRBJ1-3,.,CASSPPEAGSGGNTIYF,TGTGCCAGCTCACCACCGGAGGCAGGTTCGGGTGGTAACACCATATATTTT
TRBV28,TRBD1,TRBJ1-4,.,CASSFTGANEKLFF,TGTGCCAGCAGTTTCACAGGGGCTAATGAAAAACTGTTTTTT
TRBV30,TRBD1,TRBJ1-5,.,CAWRDGQGNQPQHF,TGTGCCTGGAGGGATGGACAGGGTAACCAGCCCCAGCATTTT
TRBV6-5,.,TRBJ1-4,.,CASSSGQWNEKLFF,TGTGCCAGCAGTAGCGGACAGTGGAATGAAAAACTGTTTTTT
TRBV6-5,.,TRBJ2-2,.,CASSLGGGELFF,TGTGCCAGCAGCCTCGGCGGCGGGGAGCTGTTTTTT
TRBV29-1,.,TRBJ2-6,.,CSVGQRGSGANVLTF,TGCAGCGTTGGGCAACGGGGCTCAGGGGCCAACGTCCTGACTTTC
TRBV3-1/TRBV3-2,TRBD2,TRBJ2-3,.,CASSQGPPSGNRGDTQYF,TGTGCCAGCAGCCAAGGTCCGCCTAGCGGGAATCGGGGAGATACGCAGTATTTT
TRBV27,TRBD1,TRBJ1-1,.,CASSFRLGQGARNTEAFF,TGTGCCAGCAGTTTTCGTCTGGGGCAGGGGGCACGGAACACTGAAGCTTTCTTT
TRBV5-6,.,TRBJ2-1,.,CASSSYNEQFF,TGTGCCAGCAGCAGTTACAATGAGCAGTTCTTC